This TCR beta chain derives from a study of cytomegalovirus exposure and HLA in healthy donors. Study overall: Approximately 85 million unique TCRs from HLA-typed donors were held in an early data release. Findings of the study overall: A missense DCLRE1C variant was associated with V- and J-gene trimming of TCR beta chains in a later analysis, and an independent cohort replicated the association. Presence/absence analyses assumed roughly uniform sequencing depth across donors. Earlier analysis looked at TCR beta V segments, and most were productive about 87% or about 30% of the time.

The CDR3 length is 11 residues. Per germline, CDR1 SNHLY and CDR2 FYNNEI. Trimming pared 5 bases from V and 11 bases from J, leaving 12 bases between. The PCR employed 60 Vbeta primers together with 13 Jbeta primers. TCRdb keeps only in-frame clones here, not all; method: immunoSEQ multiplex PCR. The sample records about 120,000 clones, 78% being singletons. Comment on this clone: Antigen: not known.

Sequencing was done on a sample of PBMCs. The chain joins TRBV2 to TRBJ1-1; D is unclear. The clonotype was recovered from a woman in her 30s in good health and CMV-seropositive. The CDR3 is CASSSTSAAFF. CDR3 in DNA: TGTGCCAGCAGTTCCACAAGCGCGGCTTTCTTT. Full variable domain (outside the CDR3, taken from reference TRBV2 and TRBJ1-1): EPEVTQTPSHQVTQMGQEVILRCVPISNHLYFYWYRQILGQKVEFLVSFYNNEISEKSEIFDDQFSVERPDGSNFTLKIRSTKLEDSAMYFCASSSTSAAFFGQGTRLTVV.